This T cell receptor beta chain was retrieved from a study of shared clonotypes between healthy human individuals. Points from the study as a whole: Generation probability values for non-shared clonotypes were lower than those for clonotypes shared by all four donors.

Naive CD8 cells, CD45RO-negative and positively selected for CCR7, excluded terminally differentiated effector memory CD45RA+ cells. Trimming took off 3 bases at V and 6 bases at J, with 8 bases between the two ends. In germline, CDR1 is SNHLY, CDR2 FYNNEI. CDR3 size: 13 residues. Using immunoSEQ multiplex PCR, the repertoire was profiled, and TCRdb retains in-frame clones only, with some absent. The table has some 2,000,000 clones, approximately 94% seen once; the top ten hold 1.1%. Concerning this clone itself: Its antigen is as yet unknown.

The chain links TRBV2 to TRBJ2-2, with unresolved D. The sample comprised naive CD8+ T cells sorted from blood. This clonotype originated in a man in his late teens or twenties in good health. This CDR3 is CASSELRAGELFF. DNA for the CDR3: TGTGCCAGCAGTGAGTTAAGGGCCGGGGAGCTGTTTTTT.